The clone carrying this TCR beta chain is medium-sized by share. The source of the sample is a study of graft-versus-host responses after intestinal transplantation. General study findings and limits: The marrow of recipients harbored GvH clones, and ileum or blood showed some of them first.

There were 200,000 CFSE-labeled responder cells plated together with 200,000 irradiated, violet-dye-labeled stimulator cells. This CDR3 is 14 amino acids long. The V segment lost 4 bases and the J segment 1 base; nucleotides outside the gene matches: 5. The germline gives CDR1 SGHDT, CDR2 YYEEEE. The protocol was immunoSEQ multiplex PCR, while the TCRdb copy is restricted to in-frame clones and leaves out a portion. The repertoire holds 15,000 to 20,000 clones, with under 45% as singletons. The specimen was alloreactive CD8+ T cells from a mixed lymphocyte reaction culture, collected before intestinal transplant. Subset described: CFSE-low proliferating T cells sorted from approximately 6-day pre-transplant mixed lymphocyte reaction (GvH or HvG direction). The genes are TRBV5-6 and TRBJ2-7; 7 bases line up with TRBD1. This receptor was obtained from a human patient who received an intestinal transplant. CDR3 region: CASSTTGASYEQYF. The CDR3 DNA reads as TGTGCCAGCAGCACCACAGGGGCGTCCTACGAGCAGTACTTC.